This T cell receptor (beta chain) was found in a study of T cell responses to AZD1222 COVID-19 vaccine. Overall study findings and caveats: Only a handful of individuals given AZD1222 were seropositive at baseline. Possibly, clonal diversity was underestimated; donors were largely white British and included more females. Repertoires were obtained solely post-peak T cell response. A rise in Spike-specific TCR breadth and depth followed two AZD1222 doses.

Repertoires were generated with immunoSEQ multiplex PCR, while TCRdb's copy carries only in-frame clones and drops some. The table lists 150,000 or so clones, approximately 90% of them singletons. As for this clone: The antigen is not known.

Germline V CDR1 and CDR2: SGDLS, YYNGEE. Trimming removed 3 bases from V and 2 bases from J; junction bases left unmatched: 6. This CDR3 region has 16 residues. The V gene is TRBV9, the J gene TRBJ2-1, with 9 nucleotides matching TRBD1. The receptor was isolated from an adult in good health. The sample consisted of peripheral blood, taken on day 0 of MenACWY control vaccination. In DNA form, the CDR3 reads TGTGCCAGCAGCGGAACACAGGGGGCCCCCTACAATGAGCAGTTCTTC. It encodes CASSGTQGAPYNEQFF.